Listed below are T cell receptor beta chains from one sample, sequenced in a study of T cells in localized non-small cell lung cancer. Method: immunoSEQ multiplex PCR; TCRdb's copy keeps in-frame clones and lacks some. The data contain around 41,000 clones, 86% of them seen just once; the ten biggest clones take up roughly 7%. Sequencing used peripheral blood, obtained before any cancer treatment. These receptors were taken from a woman aged 18 to 55 with stage III lung adenocarcinoma. Both conserved end residues are part of each CDR3. A D gene is named only where the DNA matches it firmly. Where a row states a size, it is once, few, many or the class of an expanded clone; other rows omit it.

CDR3 length	V gene	J gene	D gene	clone size	CDR3 protein	CDR3 DNA
12	TRBV25-1	TRBJ1-2	.	few	CASSTPHYGYTF	TGTGCCAGCAGTACCCCGCACTATGGCTACACCTTC
13	TRBV7-9	TRBJ1-4	TRBD1	.	CASSLQGPEKLFF	TGTGCCAGCAGCCTACAGGGGCCGGAAAAACTGTTTTTT
15	TRBV4-2	TRBJ1-2	.	.	CASSQDLEGIYGYTF	TGTGCCAGCAGCCAAGATCTGGAGGGGATTTATGGCTACACCTTC
16	TRBV5-6	TRBJ1-5	.	.	CASSSLWALRNQPQHF	TGTGCCAGCAGCTCCCTGTGGGCACTTCGCAATCAGCCCCAGCATTTT
17	TRBV7-9	TRBJ1-1	TRBD1	.	CASSWSGTGAGNTEAFF	TGTGCCAGCAGCTGGTCCGGGACAGGGGCCGGGAACACTGAAGCTTTCTTT
15	TRBV10-2	TRBJ2-3	.	.	CASSESGGSTDTQYF	TGCGCCAGCAGTGAAAGTGGGGGGAGTACAGATACGCAGTATTTT
16	TRBV5-4	TRBJ2-5	TRBD2	once	CASSLAVAGTRETQYF	TGTGCCAGCAGCTTGGCAGTAGCGGGGACAAGGGAGACCCAGTACTTC
16	TRBV14	TRBJ2-1	.	.	CASSQVRQGINNEQFF	TGTGCCAGCAGCCAAGTTCGGCAGGGAATTAACAATGAGCAGTTCTTC
16	TRBV7-6	TRBJ2-5	TRBD1	.	CASSLSGQGAGETQYF	TGTGCCAGCAGCCTGAGCGGACAGGGGGCCGGAGAGACCCAGTACTTC
13	TRBV6-6	TRBJ2-5	.	.	CASSDTLQETQYF	TGTGCCAGCAGTGACACACTTCAAGAGACCCAGTACTTC
18	TRBV12-1	TRBJ2-5	.	.	CASSAPGLAGDSQETQYF	TGTGCCAGCAGCGCCCCGGGACTAGCGGGTGATTCCCAAGAGACCCAGTACTTC
14	TRBV7-8	TRBJ2-2	.	.	CASSLTENTGELFF	TGTGCCAGCAGCCTGACAGAGAACACCGGGGAGCTGTTTTTT
17	TRBV16	TRBJ1-2	.	.	CASSQIEDRLTNYGYTF	TGTGCCAGCAGCCAAATTGAGGACCGCTTAACTAACTATGGCTACACCTTC
15	TRBV5-4	TRBJ2-5	.	once	CASSLGRGVQETQYF	TGTGCCAGCAGCTTGGGACGTGGGGTCCAAGAGACCCAGTACTTC
16	TRBV7-9	TRBJ1-6	.	.	CASSWGTGGSNSPLHF	TGTGCCAGCAGCTGGGGGACGGGGGGTAGTAATTCACCCCTCCACTTT
17	TRBV7-2	TRBJ2-3	TRBD2	.	CASSSIGGGAGTDTQYF	TGTGCCAGCAGCTCCATTGGCGGGGGGGCGGGTACAGATACGCAGTATTTT
15	TRBV15	TRBJ2-7	.	.	CATSRDKGQGNEQYF	TGTGCCACCAGCAGAGATAAGGGTCAGGGAAACGAGCAGTACTTC
14	TRBV14	TRBJ1-2	TRBD1	.	CASSQATGGYGYTF	TGTGCCAGCAGCCAAGCAACAGGGGGCTATGGCTACACCTTC
14	TRBV19	TRBJ1-2	TRBD1	.	CASSIRTGGTGYTF	TGTGCCAGTAGTATAAGGACAGGGGGAACCGGCTACACCTTC
15	TRBV10-3	TRBJ1-3	TRBD1	.	CAIRDGQGSGNTIYF	TGTGCCATCAGGGACGGACAGGGGTCCGGAAACACCATATATTTT
15	TRBV30	TRBJ1-3	.	.	CAWARLAASGNTIYF	TGTGCCTGGGCCCGACTCGCAGCCTCTGGAAACACCATATATTTT
16	TRBV11-1	TRBJ1-2	TRBD1	.	CASSLGPGTAAGGYTF	TGTGCCAGCAGCTTAGGACCCGGGACAGCGGCGGGAGGCTACACCTTC
15	TRBV5-1	TRBJ2-2	TRBD1	.	CASSPDRGNTGELFF	TGCGCCAGCAGCCCGGACAGGGGGAACACCGGGGAGCTGTTTTTT
15	TRBV7-3	TRBJ2-1	TRBD1	.	CASSAGQGFSNEQFF	TGTGCCAGCTCCGCGGGACAGGGGTTTTCGAATGAGCAGTTCTTC
16	TRBV19	TRBJ1-5	.	few	CASSIPRGGSNQPQHF	TGTGCCAGTAGTATCCCCAGAGGGGGGAGCAATCAGCCCCAGCATTTT
14	TRBV7-6	TRBJ1-4	TRBD1	.	CASSLRGPGEKLFF	TGTGCCAGCAGCCTCAGGGGGCCCGGTGAAAAACTGTTTTTT
16	TRBV11-3	TRBJ2-2	.	.	CASSPGVPANTGELFF	TGTGCCAGCAGCCCAGGGGTCCCTGCGAACACCGGGGAGCTGTTTTTT
15	TRBV5-1	TRBJ2-7	.	once	CASSLSPGSSYEQYF	TGCGCCAGCAGCTTAAGTCCAGGGAGCTCCTACGAGCAGTACTTC
15	TRBV5-5	TRBJ1-2	.	.	CASSSLDAQGYGYTF	TGTGCCAGCAGCTCTTTGGACGCCCAGGGATATGGCTACACCTTC
16	TRBV7-9	TRBJ1-3	.	.	CASSSGTFSSGNTIYF	TGTGCCAGCAGCTCGGGGACATTTAGCTCTGGAAACACCATATATTTT
14	TRBV5-1	TRBJ1-1	.	.	CASSLGGGNTEAFF	TGCGCCAGCAGCTTAGGAGGCGGGAACACTGAAGCTTTCTTT